What follows describes a single T cell receptor beta chain. This sample was included in a study of blood T cell repertoires in COVID-19. The protocol was immunoSEQ multiplex PCR, while the TCRdb copy is restricted to in-frame clones and leaves out a portion. The sample has approximately 89,000 clones, nearly 80% seen once. The CDR3 length is 20 residues. Germline V lookup: CDR1 SGHRS, CDR2 YFSETQ. The trim removed 2 bases at V and 1 base at J, leaving 16 bases unmatched. The sequencing input was peripheral blood. The V and J genes are TRBV5-1 and TRBJ1-1, with 11 bases identical to TRBD1. The clonotype originates from a man in his 70s with COVID-19, enrolled during active disease. As DNA, the CDR3 is TGCGCCAGCAGCTTTCGTAGTGGCCCGCGGACAGGGGGCCGGAACACTGAAGCTTTCTTT. Amino acid sequence: CASSFRSGPRTGGRNTEAFF.